This TCR beta chain was recorded in a study of regulatory T cells in long-lasting Graves disease. The CDR3 spans 15 residues. CDR1 and CDR2 (germline): MNHEY, SMNVEV (reference sequence). V was pared by 9 bases and J by 7 bases, with 11 bases of the junction left unmatched. The time point is: persistent/refractory GD, antithyroid drugs over 5 years with positive TRAb. RNA extracted from PBMCs served as the sequencing template. iRepertoire HTBI primers and Arm-PCR of CDR3 regions built TCR beta libraries. TCRdb itself ran the multiplex PCR reads through MiXCR, one entry per CDR3 protein. The sample holds fewer than 450,000 distinct CDR3 sequences, less than 25% seen once.

The sequence was obtained from a female donor with Graves disease. Sequencing was performed on peripheral blood mononuclear cells (PBMCs), taken when the disease was refractory, from a patient treated with antithyroid drugs. This chain connects TRBV27 to TRBJ2-2, with 10 bases fitting TRBD2. The DNA of the CDR3 is TGTGCCAGTAGATTCGGTGGACTAGCGGTCGGGGAGCTGTTTTTT. Translated: CASRFGGLAVGELFF.